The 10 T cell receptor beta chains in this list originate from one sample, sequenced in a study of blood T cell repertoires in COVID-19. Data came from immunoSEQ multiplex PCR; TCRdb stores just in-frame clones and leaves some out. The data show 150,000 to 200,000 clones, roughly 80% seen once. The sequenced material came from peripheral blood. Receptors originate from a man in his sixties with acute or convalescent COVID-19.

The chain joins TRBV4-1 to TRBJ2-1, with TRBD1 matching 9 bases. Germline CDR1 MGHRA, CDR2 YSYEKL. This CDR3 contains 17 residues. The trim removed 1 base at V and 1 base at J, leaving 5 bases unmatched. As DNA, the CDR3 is TGCGCCAGCAGCCAAGCCTCGACAGGGGGATCCTACAATGAGCAGTTCTTC. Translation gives CASSQASTGGSYNEQFF.

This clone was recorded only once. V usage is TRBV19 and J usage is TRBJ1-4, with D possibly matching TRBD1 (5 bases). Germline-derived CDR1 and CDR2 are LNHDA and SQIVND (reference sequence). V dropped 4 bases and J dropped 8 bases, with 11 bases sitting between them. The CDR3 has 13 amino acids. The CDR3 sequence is CASSTWGEEKLFF. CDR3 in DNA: TGTGCCAGTAGTACCTGGGGGGAAGAAAAACTGTTTTTT.

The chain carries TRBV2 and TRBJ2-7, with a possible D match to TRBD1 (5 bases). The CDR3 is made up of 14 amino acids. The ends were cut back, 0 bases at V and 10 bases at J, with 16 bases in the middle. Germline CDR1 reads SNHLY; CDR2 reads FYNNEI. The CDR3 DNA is TGTGCCAGCAGTGAAGCTTGGCAGGGCCAGCCTCAGTACTTC. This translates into CASSEAWQGQPQYF.

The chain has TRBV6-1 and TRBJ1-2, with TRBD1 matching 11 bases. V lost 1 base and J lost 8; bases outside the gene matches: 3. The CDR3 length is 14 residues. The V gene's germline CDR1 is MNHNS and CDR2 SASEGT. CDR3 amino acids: CASSEGTGGYGYTF. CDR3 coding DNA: TGTGCCAGCAGTGAAGGGACAGGGGGCTACGGCTACACCTTC.

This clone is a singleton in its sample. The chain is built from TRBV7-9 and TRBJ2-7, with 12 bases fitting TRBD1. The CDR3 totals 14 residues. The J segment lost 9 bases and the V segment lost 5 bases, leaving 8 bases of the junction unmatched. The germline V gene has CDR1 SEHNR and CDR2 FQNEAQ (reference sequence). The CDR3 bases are TGTGCCAGCAGCGTATCCGGGACAGGGGGCGCGCAGTACTTC. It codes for CASSVSGTGGAQYF.

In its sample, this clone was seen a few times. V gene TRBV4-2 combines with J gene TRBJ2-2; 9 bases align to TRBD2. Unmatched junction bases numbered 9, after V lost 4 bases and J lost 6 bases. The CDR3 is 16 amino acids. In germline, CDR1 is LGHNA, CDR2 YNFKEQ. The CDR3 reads CASSPSGTSWSGELFF. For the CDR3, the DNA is TGTGCCAGCAGCCCATCAGGGACTAGCTGGTCCGGGGAGCTGTTTTTT.

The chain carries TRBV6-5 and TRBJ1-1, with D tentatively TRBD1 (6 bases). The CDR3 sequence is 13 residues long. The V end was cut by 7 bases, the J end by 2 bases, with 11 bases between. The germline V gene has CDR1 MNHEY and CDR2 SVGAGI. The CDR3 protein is CASTLDSNTEAFF. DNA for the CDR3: TGTGCCAGCACCCTGGACAGTAACACTGAAGCTTTCTTT.

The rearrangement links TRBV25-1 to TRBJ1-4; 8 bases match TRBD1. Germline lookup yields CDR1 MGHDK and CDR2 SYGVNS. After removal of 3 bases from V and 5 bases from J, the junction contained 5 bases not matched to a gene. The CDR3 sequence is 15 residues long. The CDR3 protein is CASSEFRTGNEKLFF. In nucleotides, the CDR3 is TGTGCCAGCAGTGAGTTCCGGACAGGGAATGAAAAACTGTTTTTT.

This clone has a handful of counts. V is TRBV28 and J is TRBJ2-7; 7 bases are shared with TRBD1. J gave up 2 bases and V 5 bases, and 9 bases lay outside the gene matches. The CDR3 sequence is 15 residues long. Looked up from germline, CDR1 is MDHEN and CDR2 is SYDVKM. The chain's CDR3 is CASSALDRRAYEQYF. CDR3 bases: TGTGCCAGCAGTGCATTGGACAGGAGAGCCTACGAGCAGTACTTC.

The CDR3 reads CASSPITLSYNEQFF. CDR3 nucleotide sequence: TGTGCCAGCAGCCCTATTACCTTATCCTACAATGAGCAGTTCTTC. This sequence joins TRBV3-1 (or the pseudogene TRBV3-2) and TRBJ2-1, with no clear D. The CDR3 runs to 15 residues. Germline CDR1 reads LGHDT; CDR2 reads YNNKEL (reference sequence). V lost 4 bases to trimming and J lost 1 base, with 11 bases between them.